The next 12 T cell receptor beta chains were all read from a single sample in a study of cytomegalovirus exposure and HLA in healthy donors. The PCR employed 60 Vbeta primers together with 13 Jbeta primers. Sequencing was performed with immunoSEQ multiplex PCR; in TCRdb, only in-frame clones are kept and a portion is missing. The sample shows 150,000 to 200,000 clones, roughly 87% of them seen only once. Material for sequencing was PBMCs. The receptors here all came from a girl under three years old in good health and CMV-seronegative.

This rearrangement joins TRBV11-2 to TRBJ2-7, with 13 bases fitting TRBD2. The V gene's germline CDR1 is SGHAT and CDR2 FQNNGV. The CDR3 totals 15 residues. J lost 8 bases, V lost 1 base, and 5 bases had no gene match. The CDR3 bases are TGTGCCAGCAGCTTAGGACTAGCGGGGGGTTATCAGCAGTACTTC. The encoded protein is CASSLGLAGGYQQYF.

V usage is TRBV6-5 and J usage is TRBJ2-7, with 9 nucleotides matching TRBD1. CDR3 length: 14 amino acids. Germline V lookup: CDR1 MNHEY, CDR2 SVGAGI. After removal of 7 bases from V and 5 bases from J, the junction contained 9 bases not matched to a gene. The CDR3 nucleotides are TGTGCCAGCAATTCCGGGACAGGGTTCAACGAGCAGTACTTC. This sequence encodes CASNSGTGFNEQYF.

CDR3 residues: CASSRLVRESNEQFF. CDR3 coding DNA: TGCGCCAGCAGTCGTCTTGTGCGGGAGAGCAATGAGCAGTTCTTC. The chain is built from TRBV4-3 and TRBJ2-1, with 7 bases identical to TRBD2. V trimming: 6 bases; J trimming: 6 bases; junction bases outside the gene matches: 11. The CDR3 is 15 residues long. Germline V gives CDR1 LGHNA, CDR2 YSLEER.

The chain uses TRBV6-4 and TRBJ1-5; weak D call: TRBD1 (6 bases). The CDR3 loop spans 16 amino acids. With 4 bases removed from V and 2 bases from J, the gap between germline ends came to 15 bases. The germline V gene has CDR1 MRHNA and CDR2 SNTAGT. This CDR3 is CASSAPGGAGNQPQHF. CDR3 coding DNA: TGTGCCAGCAGTGCTCCGGGGGGGGCTGGCAATCAGCCCCAGCATTTT.

The V call is TRBV15, the J call TRBJ1-2, with D possibly TRBD1 on 6 matching bases. The CDR3 runs to 15 residues. With 5 bases removed from V and 3 bases from J, the gap between germline ends came to 16 bases. From germline, CDR1 is LNHNV and CDR2 YYDKDF (reference sequence). The CDR3 coding sequence is TGTGCCACCAGCCCACGACAGGTTCCTTACTATGGCTACACCTTC. It is translated as CATSPRQVPYYGYTF.

The chain has TRBV9 and TRBJ2-5, with D tentatively TRBD2 (6 bases). Germline V gives CDR1 SGDLS, CDR2 YYNGEE. The ends were cut back, 5 bases at V and 6 bases at J, with 14 bases in the middle. CDR3 length equals 13 residues. CDR3 residues: CASSGTQGQTQYF. DNA for the CDR3: TGTGCCAGCAGTGGGACTCAGGGCCAGACCCAGTACTTC.

The genes are TRBV2 and TRBJ2-2; TRBD2 matches at 8 bases. Germline CDR1 SNHLY, CDR2 FYNNEI. The junction had 11 bases not matched to a gene; V was cut back by 9 bases and J by 2 bases. The CDR3 totals 16 residues. The CDR3 DNA reads as TGTGCCAGAAGTAGGCGGGAGGAAGTAAACACCGGGGAGCTGTTTTTT. The encoded protein is CARSRREEVNTGELFF.

The chain joins TRBV2 to TRBJ2-7; 7 bases are a match to TRBD1. V shed 11 bases and J 0 bases; nucleotides not matched to a gene: 7. The germline V gene encodes CDR1 SNHLY and CDR2 FYNNEI. This CDR3 has 13 residues. The CDR3, as DNA: TGTGCCTCGGGGACAGCAAACTCCTACGAGCAGTACTTC. Translating it yields CASGTANSYEQYF.

The rearrangement joins TRBV9 to TRBJ2-3; TRBD2 matches at 14 bases. Germline-derived CDR1 and CDR2 are SGDLS and YYNGEE. The V segment lost 3 bases and the J segment 2 bases; nucleotides outside the gene matches: 20. CDR3 size: 22 residues. CDR3 region: CASSAHEPGLAGERGHTDTQYF. Written as DNA, the CDR3 is TGTGCCAGCAGCGCTCATGAACCGGGACTAGCGGGGGAGAGAGGCCACACAGATACGCAGTATTTT.

The chain couples TRBV9 to TRBJ1-2; TRBD1 is a possible D gene (6 bases). With 1 base removed from V and 5 bases from J, the gap between germline ends came to 24 bases. Germline V gene sequence: CDR1 SGDLS, CDR2 YYNGEE. The CDR3 loop spans 18 amino acids. CDR3 DNA: TGTGCCAGCAGCGTATCATCTACGGGGTTAAGGGGGGGATATGGCTACACCTTC. Translated, it gives CASSVSSTGLRGGYGYTF.

The chain has TRBV19 and TRBJ2-1; 14 nucleotides agree with TRBD2. This CDR3 spans 19 amino acids. The germline CDR1 and CDR2 sequences are LNHDA and SQIVND (reference sequence). The V segment lost 5 bases and the J segment 4 bases; nucleotides outside the gene matches: 13. CDR3 residues: CASSGTSGSQRVTYNEQFF. The CDR3, as DNA: TGTGCCAGTAGTGGGACTAGCGGGAGTCAGAGAGTCACATACAATGAGCAGTTCTTC.

The V and J genes are TRBV5-5 and TRBJ2-2; a possible D gene is TRBD2 (5 bases). The germline V and J ends were trimmed by 0 bases and 7 bases, with 13 bases remaining between them. Germline CDR1 is SGHKS and CDR2 is YYEKEE (reference sequence). The CDR3 runs to 15 residues. The CDR3 DNA sequence: TGTGCCAGCAGCTTGGAGGCCGGGGTGGGCGGGGAGCTGTTTTTT. Residues: CASSLEAGVGGELFF.